The entry below gives a single T cell receptor (beta chain) sequence along with its context. It has no known antigen specificity. No much larger clonotype is one base removed from it; base qualities were not supplied. The record originates from a study of control samples from healthy donors and cancer patients (dated by TCRdb to between 2020 and 2021). Library method: the immunoSEQ multiplex PCR assay. As stored in TCRdb, this immuneACCESS dataset retains in-frame rearrangements with V and J assigned. A fraction of the clones does not appear; measured against another copy, unresolved V genes explain less than half of the discrepancy, and the remainder lacks a known reason. In this sample the table shows some 140,000 clones, 80% to 90% of which occur a single time. The top ten clones comprise roughly 8.7% of the sample. According to the germline V gene, CDR1 reads SGHTA and CDR2 reads FQGTGA. V drops 0 bases and J drops 3 bases, leaving 9 bases in between. The CDR3 runs 15 amino acids, cysteine and phenylalanine included. Of all the DNA, just the CDR3 is kept, 45 bases in frame from base 1.

This receptor was identified in a young woman in good health. Sequences were obtained from blood. Rearrangement joined TRBV7-3 to TRBJ1-5; TRBD1 is perhaps the D gene, given 5 matching bases. The CDR3 amino acid sequence is: CASSLTGQYNQPQHF. The DNA reads as follows: TGTGCCAGCAGCTTAACGGGGCAGTACAATCAGCCCCAGCATTTT.